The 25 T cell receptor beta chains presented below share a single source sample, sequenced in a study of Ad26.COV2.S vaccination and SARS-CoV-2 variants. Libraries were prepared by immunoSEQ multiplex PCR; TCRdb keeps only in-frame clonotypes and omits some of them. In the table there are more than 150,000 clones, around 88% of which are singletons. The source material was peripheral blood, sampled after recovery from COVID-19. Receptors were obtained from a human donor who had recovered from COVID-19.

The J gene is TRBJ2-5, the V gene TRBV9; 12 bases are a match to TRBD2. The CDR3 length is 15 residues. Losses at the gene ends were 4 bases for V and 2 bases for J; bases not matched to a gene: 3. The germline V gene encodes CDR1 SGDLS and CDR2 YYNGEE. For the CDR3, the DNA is TGTGCCAGCAGCACTAGCGGGGGGAGGCAAGAGACCCAGTACTTC. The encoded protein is CASSTSGGRQETQYF.

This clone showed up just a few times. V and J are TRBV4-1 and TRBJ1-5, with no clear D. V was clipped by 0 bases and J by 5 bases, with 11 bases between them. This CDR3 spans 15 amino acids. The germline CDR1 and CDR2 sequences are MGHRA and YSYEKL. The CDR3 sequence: CASSQETMGYQPQHF. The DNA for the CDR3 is TGCGCCAGCAGCCAAGAAACGATGGGGTATCAGCCCCAGCATTTT.

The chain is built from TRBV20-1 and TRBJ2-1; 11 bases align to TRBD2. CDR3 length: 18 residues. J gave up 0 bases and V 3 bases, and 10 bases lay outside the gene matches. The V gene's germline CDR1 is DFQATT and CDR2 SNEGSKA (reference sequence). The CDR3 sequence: CSASTSGRVGRSYNEQFF. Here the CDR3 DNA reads TGCAGTGCTAGTACTAGCGGGAGAGTGGGCCGCTCCTACAATGAGCAGTTCTTC.

For the CDR3, the DNA is TGTGCCAGCAGGCACAGGGGTGGCTCTGGGGCCAACGTCCTGACTTTC. It codes for CASRHRGGSGANVLTF. V usage is TRBV3-1 (or the pseudogene TRBV3-2) and J usage is TRBJ2-6; 7 bases are a match to TRBD1. With 6 bases clipped from V and 0 bases from J, the junction kept 5 bases outside the gene matches. CDR3 length equals 16 residues. Germline-derived CDR1 and CDR2 are LGHDT and YNNKEL (reference sequence).

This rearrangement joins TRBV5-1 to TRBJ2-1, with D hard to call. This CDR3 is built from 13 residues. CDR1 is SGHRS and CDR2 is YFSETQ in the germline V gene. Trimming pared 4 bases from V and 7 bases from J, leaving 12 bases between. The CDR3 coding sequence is TGCGCCAGCAGCCGCGTTGAGAGGAATGAGCAGTTCTTC. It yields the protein CASSRVERNEQFF.

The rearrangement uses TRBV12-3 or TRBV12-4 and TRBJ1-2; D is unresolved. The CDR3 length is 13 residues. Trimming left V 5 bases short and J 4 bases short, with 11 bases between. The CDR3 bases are TGTGCCAGCAGTCCTGGCAGAGTCTATGGCTACACCTTC. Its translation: CASSPGRVYGYTF.

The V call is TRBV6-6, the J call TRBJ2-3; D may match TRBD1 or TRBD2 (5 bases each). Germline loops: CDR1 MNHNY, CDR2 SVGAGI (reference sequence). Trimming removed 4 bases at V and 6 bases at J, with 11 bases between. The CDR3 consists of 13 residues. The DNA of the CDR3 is TGTGCCAGCAGTTCGCCAGGGACCGATACGCAGTATTTT. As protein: CASSSPGTDTQYF.

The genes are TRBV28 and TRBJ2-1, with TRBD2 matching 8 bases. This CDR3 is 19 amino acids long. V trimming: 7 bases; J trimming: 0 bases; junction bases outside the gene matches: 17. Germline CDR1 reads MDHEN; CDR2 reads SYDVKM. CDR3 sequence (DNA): TGTGCCAGCATTTCCCAGGGCGCGGGGGGTGCGAGCTCCTACAATGAGCAGTTCTTC. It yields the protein CASISQGAGGASSYNEQFF.

The CDR3 nucleotides read TGTGCCAGCAGTTTAGGTACACTCAGAGGGACTGAAGCTTTCTTT. Translated: CASSLGTLRGTEAFF. J is TRBJ1-1 and V is TRBV28; D is undetermined. The germline gives CDR1 MDHEN, CDR2 SYDVKM. There are 15 residues in the CDR3. V was shortened by 2 bases and J by 5 bases, with 15 bases between the two germline ends. The full variable domain, with the rest looked up from reference TRBV28 and TRBJ1-1, is DVKVTQSSRYLVKRTGEKVFLECVQDMDHENMFWYRQDPGLGLRLIYFSYDVKMKEKGDIPEGYSVSREKKERFSLILESASTNQTSMYLCASSLGTLRGTEAFFGQGTRLTVV.

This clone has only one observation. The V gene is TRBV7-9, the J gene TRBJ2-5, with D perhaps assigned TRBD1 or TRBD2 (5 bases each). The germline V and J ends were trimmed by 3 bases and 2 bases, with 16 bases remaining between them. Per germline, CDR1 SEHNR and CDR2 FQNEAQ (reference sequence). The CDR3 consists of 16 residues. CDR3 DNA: TGTGCCAGCAGCTTGTCCCGGGACGGCTTACAAGAGACCCAGTACTTC. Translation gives CASSLSRDGLQETQYF.

CDR3 bases: TGTGCCAGCGGGGAGTACACCGGGGAGCTGTTTTTT. Protein sequence: CASGEYTGELFF. This chain connects TRBV2 to TRBJ2-2, with D possibly matching TRBD2 (5 bases). Looked up from germline, CDR1 is SNHLY and CDR2 is FYNNEI. CDR3 size: 12 residues. The ends were cut back, 8 bases at V and 3 bases at J, with 7 bases in the middle.

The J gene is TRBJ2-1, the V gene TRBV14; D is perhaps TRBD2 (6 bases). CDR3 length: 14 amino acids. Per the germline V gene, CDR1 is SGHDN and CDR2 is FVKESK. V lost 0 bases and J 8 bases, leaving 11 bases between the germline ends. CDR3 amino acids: CASSQDVGSYEQFF. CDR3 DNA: TGTGCCAGCAGCCAAGATGTCGGGAGCTATGAGCAGTTCTTC.

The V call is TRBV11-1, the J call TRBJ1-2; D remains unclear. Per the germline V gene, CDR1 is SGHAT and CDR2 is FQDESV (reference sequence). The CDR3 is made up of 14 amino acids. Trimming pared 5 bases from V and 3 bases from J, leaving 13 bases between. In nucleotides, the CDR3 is TGTGCCAGCAGCCCGAAGGCAGGCTACTATGGCTACACCTTC. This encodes CASSPKAGYYGYTF.

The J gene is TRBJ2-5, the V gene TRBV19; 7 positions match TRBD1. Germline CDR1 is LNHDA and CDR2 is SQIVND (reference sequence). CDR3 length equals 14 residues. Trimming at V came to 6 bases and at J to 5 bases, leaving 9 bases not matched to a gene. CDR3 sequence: CASSRGGVRETQYF. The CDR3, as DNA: TGTGCCAGTAGCCGAGGGGGCGTCCGGGAGACCCAGTACTTC.

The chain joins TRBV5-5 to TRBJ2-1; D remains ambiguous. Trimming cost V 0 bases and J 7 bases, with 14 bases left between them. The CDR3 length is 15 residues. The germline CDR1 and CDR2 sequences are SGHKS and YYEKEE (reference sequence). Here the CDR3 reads CASSLALGHGNEQFF. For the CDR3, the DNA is TGTGCCAGCAGCTTGGCTCTGGGCCATGGTAATGAGCAGTTCTTC.

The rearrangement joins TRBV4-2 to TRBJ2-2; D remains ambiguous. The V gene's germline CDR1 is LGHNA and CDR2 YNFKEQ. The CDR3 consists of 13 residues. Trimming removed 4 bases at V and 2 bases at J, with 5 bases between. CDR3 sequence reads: CASSLLNTGELFF. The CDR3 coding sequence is TGTGCCAGCAGCCTTCTAAACACCGGGGAGCTGTTTTTT.

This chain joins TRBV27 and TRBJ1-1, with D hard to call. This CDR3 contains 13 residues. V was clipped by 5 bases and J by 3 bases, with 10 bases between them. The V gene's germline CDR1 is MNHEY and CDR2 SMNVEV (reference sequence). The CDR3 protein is CASSPGWDTEAFF. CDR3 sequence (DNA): TGTGCCAGCAGTCCTGGATGGGACACTGAAGCTTTCTTT.

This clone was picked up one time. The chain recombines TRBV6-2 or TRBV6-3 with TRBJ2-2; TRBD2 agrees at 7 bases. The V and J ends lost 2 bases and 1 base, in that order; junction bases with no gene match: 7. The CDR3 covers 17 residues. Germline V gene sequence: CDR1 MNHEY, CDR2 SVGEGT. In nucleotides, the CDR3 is TGTGCCAGCAGTTACAGTTTACTAGCGAGGAACACCGGGGAGCTGTTTTTT. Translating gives CASSYSLLARNTGELFF.

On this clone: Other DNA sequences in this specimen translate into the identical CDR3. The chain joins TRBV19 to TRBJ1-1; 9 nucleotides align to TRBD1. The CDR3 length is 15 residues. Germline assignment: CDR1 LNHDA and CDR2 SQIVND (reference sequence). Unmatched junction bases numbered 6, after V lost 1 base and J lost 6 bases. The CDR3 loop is CASSIGGTGYAEAFF. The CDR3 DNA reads TGTGCCAGTAGTATAGGGGGGACAGGGTACGCTGAAGCTTTCTTT.

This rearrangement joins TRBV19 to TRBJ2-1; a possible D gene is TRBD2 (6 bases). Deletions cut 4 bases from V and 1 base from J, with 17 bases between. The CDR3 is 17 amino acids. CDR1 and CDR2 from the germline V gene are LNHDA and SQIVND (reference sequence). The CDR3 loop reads CASSTSRGGWSYNEQFF. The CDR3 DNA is TGTGCCAGTAGTACGTCTCGGGGAGGCTGGTCCTACAATGAGCAGTTCTTC.

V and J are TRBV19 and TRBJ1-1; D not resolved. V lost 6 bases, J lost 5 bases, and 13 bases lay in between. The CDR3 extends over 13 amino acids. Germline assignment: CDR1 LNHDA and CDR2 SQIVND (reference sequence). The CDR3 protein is CASRRRLGTEAFF. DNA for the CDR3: TGTGCCAGTAGGAGGAGGCTAGGGACTGAAGCTTTCTTT.

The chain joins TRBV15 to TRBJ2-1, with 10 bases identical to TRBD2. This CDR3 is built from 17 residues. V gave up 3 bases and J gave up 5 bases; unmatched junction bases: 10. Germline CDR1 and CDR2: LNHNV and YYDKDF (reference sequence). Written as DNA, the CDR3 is TGTGCCACCAGCAGGGGCTTTACTAGCGGGGCCAACAATGAGCAGTTCTTC. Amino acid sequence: CATSRGFTSGANNEQFF.

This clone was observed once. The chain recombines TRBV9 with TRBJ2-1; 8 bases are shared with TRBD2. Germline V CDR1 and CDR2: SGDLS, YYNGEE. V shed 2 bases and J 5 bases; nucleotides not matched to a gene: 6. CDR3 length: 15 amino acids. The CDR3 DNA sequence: TGTGCCAGCAGCGTCACCGGGACTAGTGACAATGAGCAGTTCTTC. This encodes CASSVTGTSDNEQFF.

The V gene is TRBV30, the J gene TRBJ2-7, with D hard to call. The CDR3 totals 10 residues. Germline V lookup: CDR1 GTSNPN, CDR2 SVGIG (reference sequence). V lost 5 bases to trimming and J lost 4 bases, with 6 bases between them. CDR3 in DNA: TGTGCCTGGGGGTGGTACGAGCAGTACTTC. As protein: CAWGWYEQYF.

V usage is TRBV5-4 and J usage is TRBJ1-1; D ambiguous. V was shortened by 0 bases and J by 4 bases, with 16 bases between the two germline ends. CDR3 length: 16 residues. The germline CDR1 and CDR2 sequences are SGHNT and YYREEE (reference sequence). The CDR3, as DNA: TGTGCCAGCAGCTTGGTTCCCTTGGTAAGCGGCACTGAAGCTTTCTTT. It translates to CASSLVPLVSGTEAFF.